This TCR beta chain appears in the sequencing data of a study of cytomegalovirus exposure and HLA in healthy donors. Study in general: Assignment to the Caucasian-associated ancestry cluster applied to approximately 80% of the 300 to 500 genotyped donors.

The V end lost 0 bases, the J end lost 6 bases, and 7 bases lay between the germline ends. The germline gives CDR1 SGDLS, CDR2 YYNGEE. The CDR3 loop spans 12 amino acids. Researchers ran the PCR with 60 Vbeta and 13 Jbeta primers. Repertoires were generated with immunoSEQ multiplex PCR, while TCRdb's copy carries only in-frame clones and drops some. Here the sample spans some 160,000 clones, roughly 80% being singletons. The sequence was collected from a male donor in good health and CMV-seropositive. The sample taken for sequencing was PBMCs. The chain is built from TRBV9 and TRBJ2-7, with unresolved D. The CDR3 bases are TGTGCCAGCAGCGTAGCGGGTACCGAGCAGTACTTC. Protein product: CASSVAGTEQYF.